One and the same sample provided the 21 T cell receptor beta chains below, sequenced in a study of cytomegalovirus exposure and HLA in healthy donors. 60 Vbeta and 13 Jbeta primers were used in PCR. Here immunoSEQ multiplex PCR was the method, and the copy in TCRdb shows in-frame clones only, minus some. The clone table shows 60,000 to 65,000 clones, with the ten largest holding 3.6%. The sample comprised PBMCs. These receptors came from a woman younger than 30 in good health and CMV-seronegative.

This chain links TRBV29-1 with TRBJ2-5; D not resolved. CDR1 SQVTM and CDR2 ANQGSEA come from the germline V gene. The CDR3 sequence is 14 residues long. V was clipped by 4 bases and J by 1 base, with 13 bases between them. CDR3 sequence: CSVASRLIQETQYF. The CDR3 DNA reads as TGCAGCGTTGCCTCCCGACTCATCCAAGAGACCCAGTACTTC.

This chain connects TRBV18 to TRBJ1-2; D gene ambiguous. With 2 bases removed from V and 1 base from J, the gap between germline ends came to 11 bases. The CDR3 spans 15 residues. Germline CDR1 and CDR2: KGHSH and LQKENI. The CDR3 reads CASSPGQALNYGYTF. The CDR3, as DNA: TGTGCCAGCTCACCAGGTCAGGCACTTAACTATGGCTACACCTTC.

The gene calls are TRBV2 and TRBJ2-4, with 7 bases identical to TRBD1. Germline values: CDR1 SNHLY, CDR2 FYNNEI. The length of the CDR3 is 15 residues. The trim removed 3 bases at V and 4 bases at J, leaving 6 bases unmatched. CDR3 nucleotides: TGTGCCAGCAGTGATAGACAGGGATTTAAAAACATTCAGTACTTC. Protein: CASSDRQGFKNIQYF. The variable domain in full, with the rest retrieved from reference TRBV2 and TRBJ2-4, is EPEVTQTPSHQVTQMGQEVILRCVPISNHLYFYWYRQILGQKVEFLVSFYNNEISEKSEIFDDQFSVERPDGSNFTLKIRSTKLEDSAMYFCASSDRQGFKNIQYFGAGTRLSVL.

The V call is TRBV30, the J call TRBJ1-1; D might be TRBD1 (6 bases). V was pared by 5 bases and J by 2 bases, with 15 bases between. CDR1 and CDR2 from the germline V gene are GTSNPN and SVGIG (reference sequence). CDR3 length: 14 residues. The CDR3 bases are TGTGCCTGGGGAGGGGGGGGCGCTAACACTGAAGCTTTCTTT. Protein product: CAWGGGGANTEAFF.

The rearrangement links TRBV28 to TRBJ1-2; 7 bases align to TRBD1. This CDR3 comprises 13 residues. With 8 bases clipped from V and 8 bases from J, the junction kept 11 bases outside the gene matches. Germline V gives CDR1 MDHEN, CDR2 SYDVKM. The CDR3: CASYGTERIGYTF. The CDR3 DNA follows: TGTGCCAGCTACGGGACAGAACGGATAGGCTACACCTTC.

The chain links TRBV19 to TRBJ2-3; 9 bases map to TRBD1. Germline lookup yields CDR1 LNHDA and CDR2 SQIVND (reference sequence). CDR3 length equals 13 residues. With V trimmed by 6 bases and J by 3 bases, 1 base remained unmatched. The CDR3 DNA sequence: TGTGCCAGTAGGGACAGGGGAACAGATACGCAGTATTTT. Amino acid sequence: CASRDRGTDTQYF.

The rearrangement joins TRBV6-1 to TRBJ1-2, with D perhaps matching TRBD1 (5 bases). This CDR3 is built from 14 residues. Germline lookup yields CDR1 MNHNS and CDR2 SASEGT. The V end lost 2 bases, the J end lost 8 bases, and 15 bases lay between the germline ends. DNA of the CDR3: TGTGCCAGCAGTGAAAGATTACAGGTTTGGGGCTACACCTTC. It codes for CASSERLQVWGYTF.

CDR3: CSANLYLDSGVQISEETQYF. The CDR3 region has the DNA TGCAGCGCCAACCTGTACTTGGATAGCGGAGTACAAATTTCGGAGGAGACCCAGTACTTC. The chain uses TRBV29-1 and TRBJ2-5, with D possibly TRBD2 on 6 matching bases. V shed 7 bases and J shed 5 bases, with 38 bases lying between them. Germline loops: CDR1 SQVTM, CDR2 ANQGSEA. This CDR3 has 20 residues.

The chain is built from TRBV19 and TRBJ2-1, with TRBD2 identical over 9 bases. Germline CDR1 reads LNHDA; CDR2 reads SQIVND (reference sequence). Trimming cost V 3 bases and J 5 bases; bases outside gene matches: 14. This CDR3 spans 18 amino acids. This chain's CDR3 is CASSIPSGDPRPHNEQFF. The CDR3 bases are TGTGCCAGTAGTATCCCTAGCGGGGATCCCCGTCCACACAATGAGCAGTTCTTC.

This chain connects TRBV30 to TRBJ2-2; TRBD2 aligns across 10 bases. Germline CDR1 reads GTSNPN; CDR2 reads SVGIG (reference sequence). This CDR3 has 15 residues. The J segment lost 5 bases and the V segment lost 4 bases, leaving 7 bases of the junction unmatched. CDR3 in amino acids: CAWNPSGRGTGELFF. The CDR3 DNA is TGTGCCTGGAACCCAAGCGGGAGGGGAACCGGGGAGCTGTTTTTT.

The chain joins TRBV19 to TRBJ1-2, with D possibly TRBD1 on 5 matching bases. The V gene lost 3 bases and the J gene lost 8 bases, with 22 bases spanning the gap. CDR1 and CDR2 from the germline V gene are LNHDA and SQIVND (reference sequence). The CDR3 loop spans 16 amino acids. The CDR3 loop is CASSIRPGGYPGGYTF. The DNA for the CDR3 is TGTGCCAGTAGTATTCGGCCGGGGGGATACCCGGGGGGCTACACCTTC.

This sequence joins TRBV29-1 and TRBJ1-3, with 10 bases identical to TRBD1. CDR3 length: 15 amino acids. Per the germline V gene, CDR1 is SQVTM and CDR2 is ANQGSEA. V gave up 5 bases and J gave up 1 base; unmatched junction bases: 5. For the CDR3, the DNA is TGCAGCGTTACGGGACAGGGGTATTCTGGAAACACCATATATTTT. It translates to CSVTGQGYSGNTIYF.

V and J are TRBV5-1 and TRBJ1-2; D is unresolved. There are 11 residues in the CDR3. Trimming removed 4 bases at V and 5 bases at J, with 6 bases between. The germline gives CDR1 SGHRS, CDR2 YFSETQ. CDR3 region: CASSADYGYTF. DNA for the CDR3: TGCGCCAGCAGCGCGGATTATGGCTACACCTTC.

V and J are TRBV5-1 and TRBJ2-3, with 8 bases lining up with TRBD2. Germline trimming cut 3 bases from V and 2 bases from J; bases unmatched to any gene: 11. CDR3 size: 17 residues. Per the germline V gene, CDR1 is SGHRS and CDR2 is YFSETQ. The CDR3: CASSSSVVAGHTDTQYF. The CDR3 DNA sequence: TGCGCCAGCAGCTCCTCGGTAGTAGCGGGACACACAGATACGCAGTATTTT.

As concerns this clone: The sample carries other DNA sequences with the same CDR3. This chain joins TRBV14 and TRBJ1-2, with D maybe TRBD1 (5 bases). The V end was cut by 4 bases, the J end by 7 bases, with 16 bases between. Germline V gene data show CDR1 as SGHDN and CDR2 as FVKESK. The CDR3 covers 14 residues. The chain's CDR3 is CASSPLGGAGGYTF. In DNA form, the CDR3 reads TGTGCCAGCAGCCCTCTGGGGGGTGCGGGTGGCTACACCTTC.

The chain combines TRBV7-6 with TRBJ1-5, with D uncertain. The germline V and J ends were trimmed by 5 bases and 7 bases, with 15 bases remaining between them. The germline V gene has CDR1 SGHVS and CDR2 FNYEAQ. CDR3 size: 14 residues. CDR3 DNA: TGTGCCAGCAGCCGGGAGTCAAGAGGACAGCCCCAGCATTTT. It yields the protein CASSRESRGQPQHF.

CDR3 bases: TGTGCCAGCAGCTTAACTAGCGGGCTTAACTCTGGGGCCAACGTCCTGACTTTC. As protein: CASSLTSGLNSGANVLTF. This chain uses TRBV7-6 with TRBJ2-6, with TRBD2 matching over 9 bases. In germline, CDR1 is SGHVS, CDR2 FNYEAQ. CDR3 length: 18 amino acids. Trimming removed 2 bases from V and 0 bases from J; junction bases left unmatched: 5.

The genes are TRBV7-6 and TRBJ1-1, with TRBD1 as a possible D gene (6 bases). V was trimmed by 1 base and J by 6 bases, leaving 24 bases between them. Germline V lookup: CDR1 SGHVS, CDR2 FNYEAQ. This CDR3 is 18 amino acids long. The CDR3 protein is CASSLGLRTEKVGSEAFF. The CDR3 DNA reads TGTGCCAGCAGCTTAGGCCTTAGGACAGAGAAAGTAGGGTCTGAAGCTTTCTTT.

The rearrangement joins TRBV2 to TRBJ2-1; D unresolved. The CDR3 has 14 amino acids. Germline loops: CDR1 SNHLY, CDR2 FYNNEI. The ends were cut back, 3 bases at V and 5 bases at J, with 11 bases in the middle. CDR3 amino acids: CASSERIRDNEQFF. Written as DNA, the CDR3 is TGTGCCAGCAGTGAGAGAATCCGGGACAATGAGCAGTTCTTC.

CDR3 in amino acids: CASKGVGETQYF. CDR3 DNA: TGTGCCAGTAAGGGGGTAGGGGAGACCCAGTACTTC. The V gene is TRBV19, the J gene TRBJ2-5; a possible D gene is TRBD1 (6 bases). The length of the CDR3 is 12 residues. Per the germline V gene, CDR1 is LNHDA and CDR2 is SQIVND (reference sequence). V lost 7 bases, J lost 5 bases, and 11 bases lay in between.

This chain connects TRBV4-1 to TRBJ2-7, with 8 bases identical to TRBD2. CDR1 is MGHRA and CDR2 is YSYEKL in the germline V gene. This CDR3 comprises 15 residues. J lost 0 bases, V lost 1 base, and 2 bases had no gene match. The CDR3 loop is CASSQVAGTSYEQYF. The CDR3 nucleotides are TGCGCCAGCAGCCAAGTAGCGGGGACCTCCTACGAGCAGTACTTC.